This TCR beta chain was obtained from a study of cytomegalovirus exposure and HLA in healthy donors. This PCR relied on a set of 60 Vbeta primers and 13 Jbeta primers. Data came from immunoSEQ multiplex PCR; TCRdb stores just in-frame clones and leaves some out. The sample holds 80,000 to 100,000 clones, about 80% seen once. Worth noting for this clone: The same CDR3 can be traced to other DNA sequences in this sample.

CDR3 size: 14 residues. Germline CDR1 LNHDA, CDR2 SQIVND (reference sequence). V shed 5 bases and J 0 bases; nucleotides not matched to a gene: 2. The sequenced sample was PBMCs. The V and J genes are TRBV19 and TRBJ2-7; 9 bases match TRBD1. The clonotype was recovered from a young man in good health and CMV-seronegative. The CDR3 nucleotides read TGTGCCAGTAGTTCGGGACAGGGCTCCTACGAGCAGTACTTC. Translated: CASSSGQGSYEQYF.